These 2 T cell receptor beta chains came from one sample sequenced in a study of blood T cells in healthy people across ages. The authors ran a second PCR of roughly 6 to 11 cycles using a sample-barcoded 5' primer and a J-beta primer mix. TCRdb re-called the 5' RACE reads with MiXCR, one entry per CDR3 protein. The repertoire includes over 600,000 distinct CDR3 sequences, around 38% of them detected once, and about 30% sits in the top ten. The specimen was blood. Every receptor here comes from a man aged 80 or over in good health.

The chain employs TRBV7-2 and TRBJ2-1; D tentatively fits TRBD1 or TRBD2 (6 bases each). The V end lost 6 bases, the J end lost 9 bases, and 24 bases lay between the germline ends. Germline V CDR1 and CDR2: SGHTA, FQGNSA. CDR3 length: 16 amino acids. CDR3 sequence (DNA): TGTGCCAGCAGACCGGGACATCAGACTAGTAACATTGAGCAGTTCTTC. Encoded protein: CASRPGHQTSNIEQFF. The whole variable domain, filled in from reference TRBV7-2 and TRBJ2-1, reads GAGVSQSPSNKVTEKGKDVELRCDPISGHTALYWYRQSLGQGLEFLIYFQGNSAPDKSGLPSDRFSAERTGGSVSTLTIQRTQQEDSAVYLCASRPGHQTSNIEQFFGPGTRLTVL.

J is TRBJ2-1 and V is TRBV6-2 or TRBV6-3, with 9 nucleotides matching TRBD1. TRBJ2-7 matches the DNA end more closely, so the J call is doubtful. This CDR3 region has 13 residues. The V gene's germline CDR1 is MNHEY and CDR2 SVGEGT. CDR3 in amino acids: CASRDRGYNEQYF. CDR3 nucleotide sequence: TGTGCCAGCAGGGACAGGGGCTACAATGAGCAGTACTTC.